Listed here is a single T cell receptor (beta chain). The data were taken from a study of blood T cell repertoires in COVID-19. Study background: COVID-19 samples collected from the United States, Italy and Spain covered acute and convalescent phases. Sources were T cells, B-cell-depleted T cells, or PBMCs; the material itself was cDNA or gDNA.

Study processing details: It was from reference gene primer amplification that nucleated cell counts were estimated. Measured with immunoSEQ multiplex PCR; TCRdb has only the in-frame clones, and not every one. That table gives V, J and clone size, and the DNA gave D and trimming. This table has around 25,000 clones, approximately 83% appearing once. Trimming pared 4 bases from V and 6 bases from J, leaving 22 bases between. The CDR3 contains 16 residues. Per germline, CDR1 SGHVS and CDR2 FQNEAQ. This TCR was recovered from a man between 65 and 85 years old with acute or convalescent COVID-19. J is TRBJ2-7 and V is TRBV7-8; D possibly corresponds to TRBD2 (6 bases). The sample taken for sequencing was peripheral blood. This chain's CDR3 is CASSYPTFTGEIEQYF. Here the CDR3 DNA reads TGTGCCAGCAGCTACCCGACTTTTACGGGAGAGATCGAGCAGTACTTC.